The 2 T cell receptor beta chains below come from one sample, sequenced in a study of beta chain features in type 1 diabetes. Whole-study findings and limits: In all four CD4+ subsets, TCRB CDR3 length was significantly, moderately reduced in type 1 diabetes.

Antigen specificity for these receptors is unknown. Expressed TCRB transcripts were sequenced because the entire RNA isolate underwent reverse transcription. Profiling relied on immunoSEQ multiplex PCR, and the TCRdb table lists in-frame clones only, not all of them. This sample has about 740,000 clones, with around 15% found just once. The sample was naive CD4+ T cells from blood. These receptors all stem from a man aged 18-30 years with type 1 diabetes.

The V gene is TRBV18, the J gene TRBJ2-1; TRBD2 matches at 9 bases. Trimming at V came to 4 bases and at J to 7 bases, leaving 5 bases not matched to a gene. Germline V gene sequence: CDR1 KGHSH, CDR2 LQKENI. The CDR3 totals 14 residues. Written as DNA, the CDR3 is TGTGCCAGCTCACGCGGGGGGGCCCGGAATGAGCAGTTCTTC. Residues: CASSRGGARNEQFF.

The chain recombines TRBV11-2 with TRBJ2-5; perhaps TRBD2 as D (6 bases). V was clipped by 5 bases and J by 5 bases, with 21 bases between them. CDR3 size: 16 residues. Looked up from germline, CDR1 is SGHAT and CDR2 is FQNNGV. CDR3 sequence reads: CASSTEARGMGETQYF. DNA for the CDR3: TGTGCCAGCAGCACCGAGGCACGGGGGATGGGGGAGACCCAGTACTTC.